Following are 23 T cell receptor beta chains from one sample sequenced in a study of blood T cell repertoires in COVID-19. Libraries were prepared by immunoSEQ multiplex PCR; TCRdb keeps only in-frame clonotypes and omits some of them. The sample includes 300,000 or so clones, about 90% of them seen just once. Sequencing input: PBMCs or T cells enriched from blood (not recorded which). The receptors originated from a woman younger than 45 who had recovered from COVID-19.

J is TRBJ2-7 and V is TRBV7-6; TRBD1 agrees at 9 bases. Trimming took 5 bases from V and 3 from J; bases not matched to a gene: 5. The CDR3 has 14 amino acids. Germline CDR1 SGHVS, CDR2 FNYEAQ. In DNA, the CDR3 is TGTGCCAGCAGCCGGCGGACAGGGGACTACGAGCAGTACTTC. The encoded protein is CASSRRTGDYEQYF. Combining the CDR3 with reference TRBV7-6 and TRBJ2-7 gives the whole variable domain GAGVSQSPRYKVTKRGQDVALRCDPISGHVSLYWYRQALGQGPEFLTYFNYEAQQDKSGLPNDRFSAERPEGSISTLTIQRTEQRDSAMYRCASSRRTGDYEQYFGPGTRLTVT.

This rearrangement joins TRBV19 to TRBJ1-1; possibly TRBD1 for D (5 bases). This CDR3 is built from 13 residues. CDR1 LNHDA and CDR2 SQIVND come from the germline V gene (reference sequence). Trimming shortened V by 10 bases and J by 5 bases, and 17 bases separated the two germline ends. The CDR3 DNA is TGTGCCACCAGCCGCGGGGGAAGGACTGAAGCTTTCTTT. Translated: CATSRGGRTEAFF.

This chain connects TRBV6-1 to TRBJ2-1; 8 bases are a match to TRBD1. The CDR3 contains 18 residues. V was clipped by 2 bases and J by 1 base; unmatched bases: 10. Looked up from germline, CDR1 is MNHNS and CDR2 is SASEGT. The chain's CDR3 is CASSERRDRTGSYNEQFF. In DNA form, the CDR3 reads TGTGCCAGCAGTGAAAGACGGGACAGGACGGGATCCTACAATGAGCAGTTCTTC.

The chain combines TRBV13 with TRBJ1-6, with 7 bases identical to TRBD1. Germline V gene lookup returns CDR1 PRHDT and CDR2 FYEKMQ (reference sequence). The CDR3 spans 17 residues. The V gene end was trimmed by 6 bases and the J gene end by 1 base; junction bases not matched to a gene: 9. DNA for the CDR3: TGTGCCAGCAGTTCCGCAGGGGGAATATCCTATAATTCACCCCTCCACTTT. It specifies CASSSAGGISYNSPLHF.

This chain connects TRBV3-1 (or the pseudogene TRBV3-2) to TRBJ2-3; D possibly corresponds to TRBD1 (6 bases). Germline assignment: CDR1 LGHDT and CDR2 YNNKEL (reference sequence). Between the trimmed V and J ends, which lost 7 bases and 0 bases, there was a span of 14 bases. This CDR3 spans 15 amino acids. CDR3 protein: CASKDSPLSTDTQYF. DNA of the CDR3: TGTGCCAGCAAGGACAGCCCCTTGAGCACAGATACGCAGTATTTT.

J is TRBJ2-3 and V is TRBV6-1; TRBD2 matches 9 bases. J lost 3 bases, V lost 1 base, and 5 bases had no gene match. Germline V gene data show CDR1 as MNHNS and CDR2 as SASEGT. The CDR3 is made up of 16 amino acids. CDR3 amino acids: CASSEGGGGATDTQYF. CDR3 nucleotides: TGTGCCAGCAGTGAAGGGGGCGGGGGGGCAACAGATACGCAGTATTTT.

V is TRBV5-6 and J is TRBJ2-7; TRBD2 is a possible D gene (6 bases). The CDR3 spans 15 residues. Germline V CDR1 and CDR2: SGHDT, YYEEEE. V was shortened by 0 bases and J by 7 bases, with 17 bases between the two germline ends. The DNA of the CDR3 is TGTGCCAGCAGCTTGGGTAGCGGCCGACTCAGGGAGCAGTACTTC. This gives the protein CASSLGSGRLREQYF.

The chain combines TRBV9 with TRBJ2-7; D is possibly TRBD1 (6 bases). From germline, CDR1 is SGDLS and CDR2 YYNGEE. The CDR3 sequence is 15 residues long. Trimming cost V 4 bases and J 4 bases, with 18 bases left between them. CDR3 DNA sequence: TGTGCCAGCAGCATATCGTCGGACAGCCGATACGAGCAGTACTTC. This encodes CASSISSDSRYEQYF. Full variable domain (outside the CDR3, taken from reference TRBV9 and TRBJ2-7): DSGVTQTPKHLITATGQRVTLRCSPRSGDLSVYWYQQSLDQGLQFLIQYYNGEERAKGNILERFSAQQFPDLHSELNLSSLELGDSALYFCASSISSDSRYEQYFGPGTRLTVT.

V and J are TRBV19 and TRBJ1-1; no definite D call. The CDR3 has 13 amino acids. Germline V lookup: CDR1 LNHDA, CDR2 SQIVND (reference sequence). The V end was cut by 3 bases, the J end by 6 bases, with 11 bases between. CDR3 in DNA: TGTGCCAGTAGTATTTCCGGCGGCTCTGAAGCTTTCTTT. Encoded protein: CASSISGGSEAFF.

The chain uses TRBV6-5 and TRBJ2-1; the match to TRBD2 covers 9 bases. Per the germline V gene, CDR1 is MNHEY and CDR2 is SVGAGI. This CDR3 has 15 amino acids. J lost 4 bases, V lost 9 bases, and 10 bases had no gene match. The CDR3 region has the DNA TGTGCCAGTGGGAGTAGCGGGGGTAGGTACAATGAGCAGTTCTTC. Translation gives CASGSSGGRYNEQFF.

The chain carries TRBV7-6 and TRBJ1-4, with a possible D match to TRBD1 (5 bases). The V and J ends lost 5 bases and 7 bases respectively, with 20 bases between them. This CDR3 has 16 residues. CDR1 and CDR2 (germline): SGHVS, FNYEAQ. CDR3 region: CASSTNRAGLGEKLFF. In DNA, the CDR3 is TGTGCCAGCAGCACAAATCGGGCAGGGCTCGGTGAAAAACTGTTTTTT.

The genes are TRBV28 and TRBJ1-5, with TRBD1 matching 8 bases. There are 14 residues in the CDR3. V shed 9 bases and J 7 bases; nucleotides not matched to a gene: 11. Germline V gene sequence: CDR1 MDHEN, CDR2 SYDVKM. This CDR3 reads CASTYRGRSQPQHF. For the CDR3, the DNA is TGTGCCAGTACGTACAGGGGGAGATCACAGCCCCAGCATTTT.

The chain combines TRBV18 with TRBJ1-1, with 9 bases lining up with TRBD1. The germline V gene encodes CDR1 KGHSH and CDR2 LQKENI. The CDR3 has 15 residues. V shed 3 bases, J shed 4 bases, and the junction held 6 bases outside the gene matches. Written as DNA, the CDR3 is TGTGCCAGCTCACCTATGACAGGGGGAAGCACTGAAGCTTTCTTT. Translating gives CASSPMTGGSTEAFF.

This clone was found a few times. The rearrangement joins TRBV5-1 to TRBJ1-6, with D perhaps matching TRBD1 (5 bases). CDR1 is SGHRS, CDR2 YFSETQ, per germline. This CDR3 is 15 amino acids long. V lost 5 bases, J lost 7 bases, and 16 bases lay in between. This chain's CDR3 is CASRLQVSSNSPLHF. The CDR3 coding sequence is TGCGCCAGCAGGCTACAGGTTTCGTCAAATTCACCCCTCCACTTT.

The gene calls are TRBV27 and TRBJ2-3; 8 bases line up with TRBD2. Germline CDR1 MNHEY, CDR2 SMNVEV (reference sequence). The CDR3 length is 15 residues. The trim removed 5 bases at V and 1 base at J, leaving 5 bases unmatched. The CDR3 DNA reads as TGTGCCAGCAGTAGTGGGACTAGAGGCACAGATACGCAGTATTTT. Translation gives CASSSGTRGTDTQYF.

This rearrangement joins TRBV30 to TRBJ1-2; D is undetermined. V was cut by 1 base and J by 2 bases, with 8 bases left in between. The CDR3 runs to 13 residues. Germline V lookup: CDR1 GTSNPN, CDR2 SVGIG (reference sequence). CDR3 DNA sequence: TGTGCCTGGAGTGCAGACACGAACTATGGCTACACCTTC. The encoded protein is CAWSADTNYGYTF.

V usage is TRBV11-2 and J usage is TRBJ1-1, with D possibly TRBD1 on 5 matching bases. The CDR3 sequence is 14 residues long. V gave up 7 bases and J gave up 6 bases, with 18 bases separating them. From germline, CDR1 is SGHAT and CDR2 FQNNGV. Here the CDR3 DNA reads TGTGCCAGCACCACGACAGTCAGTCTCGCTGAAGCTTTCTTT. Residues: CASTTTVSLAEAFF. Combining the CDR3 with reference TRBV11-2 and TRBJ1-1 gives the whole variable domain EAGVAQSPRYKIIEKRQSVAFWCNPISGHATLYWYQQILGQGPKLLIQFQNNGVVDDSQLPKDRFSAERLKGVDSTLKIQPAKLEDSAVYLCASTTTVSLAEAFFGQGTRLTVV.

The V and J genes are TRBV5-1 and TRBJ2-3; 11 bases align to TRBD1. This CDR3 is 16 amino acids long. The V segment lost 4 bases and the J segment 0 bases; nucleotides outside the gene matches: 4. Per germline, CDR1 SGHRS and CDR2 YFSETQ. The chain's CDR3 is CASSGQGASSTDTQYF. The CDR3 bases are TGCGCCAGCAGCGGACAGGGGGCTTCTAGCACAGATACGCAGTATTTT.

This rearrangement joins TRBV19 to TRBJ1-1, with TRBD1 matching over 7 bases. Per germline, CDR1 LNHDA and CDR2 SQIVND (reference sequence). With 7 bases clipped from V and 6 bases from J, the junction kept 5 bases outside the gene matches. The CDR3 contains 12 residues. CDR3 coding DNA: TGTGCCAGTATCACGGACAGGTCTGAAGCTTTCTTT. Its protein is CASITDRSEAFF.

The rearrangement joins TRBV14 to TRBJ2-1; the D gene is possibly TRBD2 (6 bases). The V end was cut by 0 bases, the J end by 2 bases, with 14 bases between. Germline-derived CDR1 and CDR2 are SGHDN and FVKESK. The CDR3 totals 17 residues. The CDR3 here is CASSQDSGREAYNEQFF. In DNA, the CDR3 is TGTGCCAGCAGCCAAGATTCCGGCAGGGAGGCCTACAATGAGCAGTTCTTC.

The CDR3 DNA reads TGTGCCAGCAGCTCGCGAGGGTCCTTACCAGGGGGACCCCCCTACAATGAGCAGTTCTTC. Translated: CASSSRGSLPGGPPYNEQFF. This rearrangement joins TRBV7-8 to TRBJ2-1; 7 bases line up with TRBD1. In germline, CDR1 is SGHVS, CDR2 FQNEAQ. V trimming: 4 bases; J trimming: 2 bases; junction bases outside the gene matches: 20. The CDR3 is 20 amino acids.

The chain employs TRBV5-1 and TRBJ1-1; D is unclear. Germline V gene data show CDR1 as SGHRS and CDR2 as YFSETQ. V lost 3 bases and J 1 base, leaving 10 bases between the germline ends. The CDR3 has 14 residues. For the CDR3, the DNA is TGCGCCAGCAGCTGGACTACAAGGAACACTGAAGCTTTCTTT. Its translation: CASSWTTRNTEAFF.

The chain uses TRBV19 and TRBJ1-2; 8 bases map to TRBD1. The germline gives CDR1 LNHDA, CDR2 SQIVND (reference sequence). CDR3 length equals 15 residues. The trim removed 4 bases at V and 2 bases at J, leaving 6 bases unmatched. The CDR3 sequence: CASSTDRGGNYGYTF. The CDR3 DNA follows: TGTGCCAGTAGTACAGACAGGGGCGGAAACTATGGCTACACCTTC.